This TCR beta chain was found in a study of blood T cells in healthy people across ages. Whole-study results and caveats: Older age coincided with a roughly linear decline in TCR beta diversity per million T cells. Naive T cell percentage by flow cytometry tracked strongly with beta diversity.

This clonotype was detected a few times. The antigen remains unidentified. The V and J ends lost 0 bases and 5 bases respectively, with 11 bases between them. The germline gives CDR1 MNHEY, CDR2 SVGAGI. The CDR3 is 15 residues long. It was with a sample-barcoded 5' primer and a J-beta primer mix that a second PCR of roughly 6 to 12 cycles was run. TCRdb called the 5' RACE reads again in MiXCR, with one record for every CDR3 protein. The table shows around 1.5 million distinct CDR3 sequences, with about 35% occurring only once. The rearrangement uses TRBV6-5 and TRBJ1-5; tentatively, D is TRBD1 (6 bases). This TCR came from a woman in her twenties or thirties in good health. The sequenced sample was blood. The CDR3 region has the DNA TGTGCCAGCAGTTACTCTGGCAGGGGAGATCAGCCCCAGCATTTT. Translation gives CASSYSGRGDQPQHF.